These 15 T cell receptor beta chains were sequenced from one sample in a study of blood T cell repertoires in COVID-19. Profiled with immunoSEQ multiplex PCR; TCRdb holds only in-frame clones, not every one. This table has approximately 150,000 clones, 70% to 90% appearing once. Sequences were obtained from peripheral blood. Receptor source: a woman between 45 and 65 years old with acute or convalescent COVID-19.

This sequence joins TRBV2 and TRBJ1-5; 9 bases map to TRBD1. V dropped 0 bases and J dropped 2; count of bases not matched to a gene: 11. Looked up from germline, CDR1 is SNHLY and CDR2 is FYNNEI. The CDR3 length is 19 residues. CDR3 in amino acids: CASSEALGQGQGGNQPQHF. The CDR3, as DNA: TGTGCCAGCAGTGAAGCGCTTGGACAGGGGCAGGGGGGCAATCAGCCCCAGCATTTT.

This chain links TRBV7-9 with TRBJ1-6; D not certain. V lost 6 bases and J lost 8, with 11 bases in between. The CDR3 runs 13 residues. Per the germline V gene, CDR1 is SEHNR and CDR2 is FQNEAQ (reference sequence). The CDR3 loop reads CASRSNRDSPLHF. The DNA of the CDR3 is TGTGCCAGCAGGTCAAACAGAGATTCACCCCTCCACTTT.

This clone was seen once. The CDR3 sequence: CATSDFNDGQGVSRAFF. The CDR3 DNA sequence: TGTGCCACCAGTGATTTTAACGACGGACAGGGCGTTAGTAGGGCTTTCTTT. J is TRBJ1-1 and V is TRBV24-1; 8 bases map to TRBD1. V dropped 1 base and J dropped 11; count of bases not matched to a gene: 17. The CDR3 has 17 residues. Germline V gene data show CDR1 as KGHDR and CDR2 as SFDVKD.

V and J are TRBV4-2 and TRBJ1-2; possible D gene TRBD1, 6 bases. V lost 0 bases, J lost 7 bases, and 9 bases lay in between. The CDR3 sequence is 13 residues long. Germline CDR1 and CDR2: LGHNA and YNFKEQ. The CDR3 region is CASSQDHRVGYTF. CDR3 nucleotides: TGTGCCAGCAGCCAAGATCACAGGGTTGGCTACACCTTC.

In regard to this clone: Within the sample, other DNA sequences also encode this same CDR3. The chain combines TRBV7-2 with TRBJ1-4; weak D call: TRBD1 (6 bases). The CDR3 runs 14 residues. Germline CDR1 SGHTA, CDR2 FQGNSA. V was clipped by 4 bases and J by 3 bases, with 9 bases between them. DNA for the CDR3: TGTGCCAGCAGCTCCGGACAGCCTAATGAAAAACTGTTTTTT. Protein sequence: CASSSGQPNEKLFF.

In this sample, this clone turned up once. The V call is TRBV9, the J call TRBJ1-4, with 8 bases matching TRBD1. The CDR3 covers 14 residues. Germline V gene data show CDR1 as SGDLS and CDR2 as YYNGEE. J lost 8 bases, V lost 0 bases, and 3 bases had no gene match. CDR3 amino acids: CASSVAGGAEKLFF. The CDR3 DNA is TGTGCCAGCAGCGTAGCAGGGGGCGCGGAAAAACTGTTTTTT.

The rearrangement links TRBV4-1 to TRBJ1-3; D ambiguous. The CDR3 runs to 16 residues. V was clipped by 1 base and J by 0 bases, with 10 bases between them. CDR1 MGHRA and CDR2 YSYEKL come from the germline V gene. This CDR3 is CASSQGFTNSGNTIYF. In DNA form, the CDR3 reads TGCGCCAGCAGCCAAGGGTTCACAAACTCTGGAAACACCATATATTTT.

This chain joins TRBV29-1 and TRBJ2-2; TRBD1 is a possible D gene (5 bases). The V end was cut by 7 bases, the J end by 8 bases, with 14 bases between. There are 12 residues in the CDR3. Germline lookup yields CDR1 SQVTM and CDR2 ANQGSEA. This CDR3 reads CSGIRQSGELFF. DNA for the CDR3: TGCAGCGGGATTAGACAGTCAGGGGAGCTGTTTTTT.

The V gene is TRBV7-2, the J gene TRBJ2-3; D not certain. CDR1 is SGHTA, CDR2 FQGNSA, per germline. The CDR3 is 13 amino acids. V lost 4 bases, J lost 5 bases, and 10 bases lay in between. CDR3 nucleotide sequence: TGTGCCAGCAGCTCTGCCTCAGAAGATACGCAGTATTTT. Protein product: CASSSASEDTQYF.

The chain carries TRBV2 and TRBJ1-5; no reliable D call. Germline lookup yields CDR1 SNHLY and CDR2 FYNNEI. The CDR3 spans 13 residues. Trimming removed 5 bases at V and 3 bases at J, with 8 bases between. The CDR3 coding sequence is TGTGCCAGCAGTTACGGAGTCAATCAGCCCCAGCATTTT. This translates into CASSYGVNQPQHF.

J is TRBJ1-5 and V is TRBV6-2 or TRBV6-3, with no clear D. The CDR3 totals 15 residues. V was trimmed by 4 bases and J by 6 bases, leaving 16 bases between them. The V gene's germline CDR1 is MNHEY and CDR2 SVGEGT. In DNA, the CDR3 is TGTGCCAGCAGTTTCGGCGGATTCTCGGGTCAGCCCCAGCATTTT. It translates to CASSFGGFSGQPQHF.

The V gene is TRBV7-9, the J gene TRBJ1-5; D may be TRBD1 (5 bases). V was clipped by 1 base and J by 4 bases, with 8 bases between them. CDR3 length: 14 amino acids. Per the germline V gene, CDR1 is SEHNR and CDR2 is FQNEAQ (reference sequence). CDR3: CASSLGTPNQPQHF. For the CDR3, the DNA is TGTGCCAGCAGCTTAGGGACACCAAATCAGCCCCAGCATTTT.

The chain employs TRBV14 and TRBJ1-1, with 9 nucleotides matching TRBD1. CDR1 is SGHDN and CDR2 is FVKESK in the germline V gene. V dropped 5 bases and J dropped 5; count of bases not matched to a gene: 12. This CDR3 region has 16 residues. This chain's CDR3 is CASSSGTGLRGTEAFF. The CDR3 nucleotides read TGTGCCAGCAGCTCCGGGACAGGGTTAAGAGGGACTGAAGCTTTCTTT.

This sequence joins TRBV5-1 and TRBJ1-2; TRBD1 might be the D (5 bases). CDR1 and CDR2 (germline): SGHRS, YFSETQ. V was shortened by 3 bases and J by 8 bases, with 17 bases between the two germline ends. This CDR3 has 14 residues. The CDR3, as DNA: TGCGCCAGCAGCTCCGGGGGACCAAGAGTAGGCTACACCTTC. Amino acids: CASSSGGPRVGYTF. Full variable domain (remainder filled in from reference TRBV5-1 and TRBJ1-2): KAGVTQTPRYLIKTRGQQVTLSCSPISGHRSVSWYQQTPGQGLQFLFEYFSETQRNKGNFPGRFSGRQFSNSRSEMNVSTLELGDSALYLCASSSGGPRVGYTFGSGTRLTVV.

The chain couples TRBV7-2 to TRBJ1-1; D gene ambiguous. Trimming removed 4 bases from V and 1 base from J, with 13 bases in between. There are 15 residues in the CDR3. Germline CDR1 is SGHTA and CDR2 is FQGNSA. The DNA for the CDR3 is TGTGCCAGCAGCTCCCGCCCTCCAGAGAACACTGAAGCTTTCTTT. Amino acid sequence: CASSSRPPENTEAFF.